Following are 21 T cell receptor beta chains from one sample sequenced in a study of blood T cell repertoires in COVID-19. TCRdb keeps only in-frame clones here, not all; method: immunoSEQ multiplex PCR. This repertoire shows hundreds of thousands of clones, roughly 87% found once; its top ten account for under 7%. Sequencing was done on a sample of PBMCs or T cells enriched from blood (not recorded which). These receptors were collected from a woman aged 40-49 years who had recovered from COVID-19.

The V call is TRBV11-2, the J call TRBJ2-2; 9 nucleotides match TRBD2. This CDR3 has 15 residues. V gave up 5 bases and J gave up 6 bases; unmatched junction bases: 7. CDR1 SGHAT and CDR2 FQNNGV come from the germline V gene. The CDR3 bases are TGTGCCAGCAGCATGCGGGAGGGCCTCGCCGGGGAGCTGTTTTTT. Its protein is CASSMREGLAGELFF.

The genes are TRBV27 and TRBJ1-1, with D tentatively TRBD1 (5 bases). The germline V and J ends were trimmed by 3 bases and 5 bases, with 19 bases remaining between them. The CDR3 is 16 amino acids. The germline V gene encodes CDR1 MNHEY and CDR2 SMNVEV (reference sequence). CDR3 nucleotide sequence: TGTGCCAGCAGTTTCCAAGGGTACGGGGGAAGGACTGAAGCTTTCTTT. Protein: CASSFQGYGGRTEAFF.

The chain is built from TRBV6-6 and TRBJ1-6, with D uncertain. The germline V and J ends were trimmed by 8 bases and 4 bases, with 9 bases remaining between them. Germline loops: CDR1 MNHNY, CDR2 SVGAGI (reference sequence). There are 13 residues in the CDR3. CDR3 in DNA: TGTGCCAGCCTAAGAACGTATAATTCACCCCTCCACTTT. Amino acid sequence: CASLRTYNSPLHF.

The chain uses TRBV7-2 and TRBJ2-7; TRBD2 agrees at 7 bases. The ends lost 5 bases at V and 0 bases at J; junction bases unmatched: 4. Germline CDR1 SGHTA, CDR2 FQGNSA. The CDR3 extends over 14 amino acids. The CDR3 spells CASSLRTSSYEQYF. The CDR3 coding sequence is TGTGCCAGCAGCCTCAGGACTAGCTCCTACGAGCAGTACTTC.

The chain couples TRBV3-1 (or the pseudogene TRBV3-2) to TRBJ2-4, with D unclear. The germline V and J ends were trimmed by 4 bases and 3 bases, with 13 bases remaining between them. Looked up from germline, CDR1 is LGHDT and CDR2 is YNNKEL (reference sequence). CDR3 length: 15 amino acids. CDR3 nucleotides: TGTGCCAGCAGCCGGTGGGCCGTGGACAAAAACATTCAGTACTTC. The encoded protein is CASSRWAVDKNIQYF.

On this clone: The sample holds other DNA sequences that translate to the same CDR3. The rearrangement links TRBV30 to TRBJ1-5; D is uncertain. Germline-derived CDR1 and CDR2 are GTSNPN and SVGIG (reference sequence). The germline V and J ends were trimmed by 0 bases and 3 bases, with 6 bases remaining between them. This CDR3 has 13 amino acids. CDR3 in DNA: TGTGCCTGGAGTGTTAGTTCCAATCAGCCCCAGCATTTT. Its translation: CAWSVSSNQPQHF.

V gene TRBV4-2 combines with J gene TRBJ1-2, with D maybe TRBD1 (6 bases). Germline assignment: CDR1 LGHNA and CDR2 YNFKEQ. This CDR3 has 17 residues. Trimming pared 0 bases from V and 6 bases from J, leaving 20 bases between. This CDR3 is CASSQELRKGGMDGYTF. In nucleotides, the CDR3 is TGTGCCAGCAGCCAAGAACTACGAAAAGGGGGTATGGATGGCTACACCTTC.

This sequence joins TRBV5-1 and TRBJ2-2; 11 nucleotides line up with TRBD2. CDR1 and CDR2 from the germline V gene are SGHRS and YFSETQ. Trimming at V came to 1 base and at J to 7 bases, leaving 3 bases not matched to a gene. This CDR3 contains 15 residues. The CDR3 spells CASSLLGLAGGELFF. The CDR3 DNA reads TGCGCCAGCAGCTTGTTAGGACTAGCGGGCGGGGAGCTGTTTTTT.

The chain couples TRBV30 to TRBJ2-5; 14 bases are shared with TRBD2. The CDR3 consists of 18 residues. Germline V CDR1 and CDR2: GTSNPN, SVGIG (reference sequence). The V gene end was trimmed by 4 bases and the J gene end by 7 bases; junction bases not matched to a gene: 17. Here the CDR3 DNA reads TGTGCCTGGACCCCGCCGGGACTAGCGGGGGTATCAATCGGGACCCAGTACTTC. This translates into CAWTPPGLAGVSIGTQYF.

V and J are TRBV11-2 and TRBJ2-2; TRBD1 might be the D (6 bases). The CDR3 runs 15 residues. Germline V gives CDR1 SGHAT, CDR2 FQNNGV. Between the trimmed V and J ends, which lost 3 bases and 0 bases, there was a span of 8 bases. The CDR3 DNA reads as TGTGCCAGCAGCTTTGGACAGCCGAACACCGGGGAGCTGTTTTTT. Residues: CASSFGQPNTGELFF.

CDR3 amino acids: CASSVLAEIAYEQYF. CDR3 DNA: TGTGCCAGCAGTGTTCTAGCGGAGATAGCCTACGAGCAGTACTTC. V usage is TRBV2 and J usage is TRBJ2-7; TRBD2 matches at 7 bases. This CDR3 has 15 residues. The germline CDR1 and CDR2 sequences are SNHLY and FYNNEI. The V and J ends lost 4 bases and 2 bases, in that order; junction bases with no gene match: 8.

The chain links TRBV28 to TRBJ2-1, with D possibly matching TRBD2 (5 bases). From germline, CDR1 is MDHEN and CDR2 SYDVKM. The CDR3 contains 16 residues. V gave up 7 bases and J gave up 9 bases, with 25 bases separating them. CDR3 in DNA: TGTGCCAGCACCCCGTGGGGAGACCAACACGAGGGTGAGCAGTTCTTC. Translated, it gives CASTPWGDQHEGEQFF.

The gene calls are TRBV28 and TRBJ2-7, with TRBD2 identical over 7 bases. Unmatched junction bases numbered 5, after V lost 5 bases and J lost 7 bases. Germline CDR1 reads MDHEN; CDR2 reads SYDVKM. The CDR3 length is 12 residues. CDR3 in amino acids: CASSGGGWEQYF. The CDR3 region has the DNA TGTGCCAGCAGTGGGGGGGGATGGGAGCAGTACTTC.

This chain joins TRBV4-3 and TRBJ2-5; possibly TRBD1 for D (5 bases). This CDR3 comprises 14 residues. Looked up from germline, CDR1 is LGHNA and CDR2 is YSLEER. Trimming stripped 4 bases from V and 5 bases from J, with 14 bases between. In nucleotides, the CDR3 is TGCGCCAGCAGCCTCCTGCCAGGGTCGGAGACCCAGTACTTC. It codes for CASSLLPGSETQYF.

This rearrangement joins TRBV6-5 to TRBJ2-7; 7 bases are a match to TRBD2. The CDR3 consists of 14 residues. With 5 bases clipped from V and 5 bases from J, the junction kept 9 bases outside the gene matches. Germline loops: CDR1 MNHEY, CDR2 SVGAGI. The CDR3 spells CASSPGLADDEQYF. The CDR3 DNA sequence: TGTGCCAGCAGTCCCGGGCTAGCGGACGACGAGCAGTACTTC.

The J gene is TRBJ2-2, the V gene TRBV5-1; maybe TRBD2 (6 bases). Trimming left V 0 bases short and J 2 bases short, with 8 bases between. Germline assignment: CDR1 SGHRS and CDR2 YFSETQ. This CDR3 comprises 15 residues. CDR3 nucleotides: TGCGCCAGCAGCTTGGACGGGAGTAACACCGGGGAGCTGTTTTTT. Protein: CASSLDGSNTGELFF.

This clone has more than one count but fewer than ten. V gene TRBV10-3 combines with J gene TRBJ1-2; 8 bases match TRBD1. CDR1 and CDR2 from the germline V gene are ENHRY and SYGVKD. The J segment lost 2 bases and the V segment lost 5 bases, leaving 4 bases of the junction unmatched. CDR3 length: 14 amino acids. The CDR3, as DNA: TGTGCCATCAGTCGTCAGGGGGCGAACTATGGCTACACCTTC. Encoded protein: CAISRQGANYGYTF.

The chain joins TRBV24-1 to TRBJ2-7; TRBD2 matches 7 bases. The CDR3 consists of 14 residues. V shed 7 bases and J 2 bases; nucleotides not matched to a gene: 7. Germline V gives CDR1 KGHDR, CDR2 SFDVKD. The DNA for the CDR3 is TGTGCCACCAGCCGGGGGGATCCACCCTACGAGCAGTACTTC. The encoded protein is CATSRGDPPYEQYF.

The rearrangement joins TRBV28 to TRBJ1-5; D is undetermined. Trimming shortened V by 6 bases and J by 6 bases, and 15 bases separated the two germline ends. Germline-derived CDR1 and CDR2 are MDHEN and SYDVKM. The CDR3 extends over 14 amino acids. The CDR3 reads CASRPRATSQPQHF. The CDR3 DNA reads TGTGCCAGCAGGCCGCGGGCTACTTCTCAGCCCCAGCATTTT.

The CDR3 DNA is TGTGCCATCAGTTTCGGTAGCAATCAGCCCCAGCATTTT. It is translated as CAISFGSNQPQHF. The rearrangement joins TRBV10-3 to TRBJ1-5, with D unclear. The CDR3 length is 13 residues. Trimming cost V 5 bases and J 0 bases, with 5 bases left between them. Germline lookup yields CDR1 ENHRY and CDR2 SYGVKD.

The chain recombines TRBV24-1 with TRBJ2-4; tentative D call: TRBD2 (6 bases). CDR1 KGHDR and CDR2 SFDVKD come from the germline V gene. V lost 2 bases and J 1 base, leaving 8 bases between the germline ends. The CDR3 has 15 amino acids. Here the CDR3 reads CATSDSREAKNIQYF. The DNA for the CDR3 is TGTGCCACCAGTGATTCCCGGGAGGCCAAAAACATTCAGTACTTC.